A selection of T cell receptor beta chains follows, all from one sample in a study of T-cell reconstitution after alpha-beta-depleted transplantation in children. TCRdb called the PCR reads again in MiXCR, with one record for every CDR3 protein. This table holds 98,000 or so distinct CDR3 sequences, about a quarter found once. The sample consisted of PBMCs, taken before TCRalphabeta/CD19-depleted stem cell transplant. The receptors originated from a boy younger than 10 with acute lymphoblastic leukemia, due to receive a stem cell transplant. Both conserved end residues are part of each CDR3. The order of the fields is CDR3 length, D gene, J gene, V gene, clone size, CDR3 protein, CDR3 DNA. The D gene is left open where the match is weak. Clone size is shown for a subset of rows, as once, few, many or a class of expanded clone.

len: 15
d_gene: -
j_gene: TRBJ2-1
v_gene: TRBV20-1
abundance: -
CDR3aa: CSARDALVSTNEQFF
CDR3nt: TGCAGTGCTAGAGATGCACTCGTCTCTACAAATGAGCAGTTCTTC

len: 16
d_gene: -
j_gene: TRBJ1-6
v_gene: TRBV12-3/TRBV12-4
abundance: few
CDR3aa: CASSLGQGLSNSPLHF
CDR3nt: TGTGCCAGCAGTTTAGGTCAGGGACTATCTAATTCACCCCTCCACTTT

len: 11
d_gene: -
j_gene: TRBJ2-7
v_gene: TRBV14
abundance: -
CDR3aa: CASSLHYEQYF
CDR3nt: TGTGCCAGCAGCCTTCACTACGAGCAGTACTTC

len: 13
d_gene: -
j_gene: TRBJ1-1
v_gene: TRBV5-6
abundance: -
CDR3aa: CASSFNSRFEAFF
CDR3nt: TGTGCCAGCAGCTTTAATAGTCGGTTTGAAGCTTTCTTT

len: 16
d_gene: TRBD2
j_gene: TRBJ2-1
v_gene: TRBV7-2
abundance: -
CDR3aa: CASSGTGTSGGNEQFF
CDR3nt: TGTGCCAGCAGCGGAACCGGGACTAGCGGGGGCAATGAGCAGTTCTTC

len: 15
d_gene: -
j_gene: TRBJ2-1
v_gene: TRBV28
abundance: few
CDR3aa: CASSSVGALFIEQFF
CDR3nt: TGTGCCAGCAGTTCTGTGGGCGCCCTTTTTATTGAGCAGTTCTTC

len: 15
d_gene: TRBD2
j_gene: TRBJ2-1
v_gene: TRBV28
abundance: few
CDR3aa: CASSLAEFFYNEQFF
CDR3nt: TGTGCCAGCAGTCTAGCGGAGTTTTTCTACAATGAGCAGTTCTTC

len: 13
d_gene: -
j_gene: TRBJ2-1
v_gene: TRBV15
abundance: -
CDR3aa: CATSREGRNEQFF
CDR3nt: TGTGCCACCAGCCGTGAGGGACGCAATGAGCAGTTCTTC

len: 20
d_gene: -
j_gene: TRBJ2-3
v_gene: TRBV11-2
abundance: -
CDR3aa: CASSSPTFSGGAGLQTTQYF
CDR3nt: TGTGCCAGCAGCTCTCCGACCTTCAGCGGAGGGGCCGGGCTCCAGACTACGCAGTATTTT

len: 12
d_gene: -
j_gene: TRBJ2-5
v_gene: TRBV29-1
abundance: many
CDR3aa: CSVEVSISDQYF
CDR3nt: TGCAGCGTTGAAGTGTCCATTTCAGACCAGTACTTC

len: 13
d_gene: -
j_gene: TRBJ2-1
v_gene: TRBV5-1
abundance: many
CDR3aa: CASSLANSNEQFF
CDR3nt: TGCGCCAGCAGCTTGGCCAACAGCAATGAGCAGTTCTTC

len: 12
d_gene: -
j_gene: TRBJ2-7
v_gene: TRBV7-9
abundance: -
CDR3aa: CASSLTAYEQYF
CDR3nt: TGTGCCAGCAGCTTAACAGCTTACGAGCAGTACTTC

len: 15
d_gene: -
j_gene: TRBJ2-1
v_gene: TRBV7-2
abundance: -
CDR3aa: CASSTKPAGFGEQFF
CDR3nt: TGTGCCAGCAGCACCAAACCGGCAGGATTCGGCGAGCAGTTCTTC

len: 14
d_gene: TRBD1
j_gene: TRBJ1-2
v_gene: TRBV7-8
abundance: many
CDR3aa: CASSETGVPYGYTF
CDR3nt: TGTGCCAGCAGCGAGACAGGGGTTCCCTATGGCTACACCTTC

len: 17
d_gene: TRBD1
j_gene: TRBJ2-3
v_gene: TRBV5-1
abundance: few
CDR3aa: CASSYSAGTGRTDTQYF
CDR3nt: TGCGCCAGCAGCTACTCGGCTGGGACAGGGAGAACAGATACGCAGTATTTT

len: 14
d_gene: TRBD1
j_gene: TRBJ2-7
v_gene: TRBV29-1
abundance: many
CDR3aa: CSVGGAGGRFEQYF
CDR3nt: TGCAGCGTTGGCGGGGCAGGGGGCCGTTTCGAGCAGTACTTC

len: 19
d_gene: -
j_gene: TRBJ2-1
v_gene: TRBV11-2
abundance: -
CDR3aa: CASSLDSSGGAGGNNEQFF
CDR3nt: TGTGCCAGCAGCTTAGATAGTAGCGGAGGGGCCGGTGGTAACAATGAGCAGTTCTTC

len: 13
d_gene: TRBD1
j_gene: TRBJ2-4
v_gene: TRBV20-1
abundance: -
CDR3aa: CSALTPGQQLQYF
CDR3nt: TGCAGTGCCCTTACCCCGGGACAGCAACTTCAGTACTTC

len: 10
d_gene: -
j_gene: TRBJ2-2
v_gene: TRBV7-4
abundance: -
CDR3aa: CASTTGELFF
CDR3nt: TGTGCCAGCACCACCGGGGAGCTGTTTTTT

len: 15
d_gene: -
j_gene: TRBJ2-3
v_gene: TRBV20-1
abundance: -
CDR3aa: CSASSPGLGTDTQYF
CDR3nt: TGCAGTGCTAGCTCCCCGGGACTCGGCACAGATACGCAGTATTTT

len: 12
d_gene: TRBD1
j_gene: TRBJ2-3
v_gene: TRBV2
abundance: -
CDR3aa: CASSKGQGPQYF
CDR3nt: TGTGCCAGCAGTAAAGGACAGGGTCCACAGTATTTT

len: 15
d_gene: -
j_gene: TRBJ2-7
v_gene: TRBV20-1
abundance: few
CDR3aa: CSASGGSSLAYEQYF
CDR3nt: TGCAGTGCTAGCGGAGGGTCGAGTCTTGCCTACGAGCAGTACTTC

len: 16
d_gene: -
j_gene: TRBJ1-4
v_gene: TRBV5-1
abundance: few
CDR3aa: CASSPGEGAPNEKLFF
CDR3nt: TGCGCCAGCAGCCCCGGAGAGGGCGCGCCTAATGAAAAACTGTTTTTT

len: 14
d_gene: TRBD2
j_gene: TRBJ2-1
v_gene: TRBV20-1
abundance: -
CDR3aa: CSARLAGPYNEQFF
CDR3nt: TGCAGTGCTAGACTAGCGGGCCCCTACAATGAGCAGTTCTTC

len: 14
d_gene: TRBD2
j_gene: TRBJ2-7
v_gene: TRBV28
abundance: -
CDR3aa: CASRGTSGRNEQYF
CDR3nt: TGTGCCAGCAGAGGGACTAGCGGGAGAAACGAGCAGTACTTC

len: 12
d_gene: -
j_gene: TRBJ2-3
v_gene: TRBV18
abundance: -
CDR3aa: CASSRATDTQYF
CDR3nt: TGTGCCAGCTCCCGGGCGACAGATACGCAGTATTTT

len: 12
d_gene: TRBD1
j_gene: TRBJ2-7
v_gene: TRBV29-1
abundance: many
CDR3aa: CSTVSGGHEQYF
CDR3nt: TGCAGCACAGTATCAGGGGGCCACGAGCAGTACTTC

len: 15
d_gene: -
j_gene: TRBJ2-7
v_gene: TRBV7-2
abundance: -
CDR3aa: CASSLGHLLTYEQYF
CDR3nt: TGTGCCAGCAGCTTAGGGCACCTCCTAACCTACGAGCAGTACTTC

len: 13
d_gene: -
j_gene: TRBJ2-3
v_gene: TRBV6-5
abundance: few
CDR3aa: CASSYSRADTQYF
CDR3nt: TGTGCCAGCAGTTACTCGAGGGCGGATACGCAGTATTTT

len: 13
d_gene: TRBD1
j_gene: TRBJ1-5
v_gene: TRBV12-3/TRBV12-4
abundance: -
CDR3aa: CASRQGVFQPQHF
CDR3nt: TGTGCCAGCAGGCAGGGGGTTTTTCAGCCCCAGCATTTT

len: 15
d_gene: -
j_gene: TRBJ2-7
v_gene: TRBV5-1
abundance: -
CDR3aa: CASTDGTLGVGEQYF
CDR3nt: TGCGCCAGCACCGACGGGACGCTGGGTGTAGGGGAGCAGTACTTC

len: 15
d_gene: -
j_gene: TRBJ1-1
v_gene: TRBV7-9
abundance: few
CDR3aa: CASSLTGTGNTEAFF
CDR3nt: TGTGCCAGCAGCTTAACAGGAACTGGGAACACTGAAGCTTTCTTT

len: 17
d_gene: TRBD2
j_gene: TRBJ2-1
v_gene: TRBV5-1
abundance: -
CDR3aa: CASSLGTSGGALNEQFF
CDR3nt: TGCGCCAGCAGCCTCGGGACTAGCGGAGGGGCTCTCAATGAGCAGTTCTTC

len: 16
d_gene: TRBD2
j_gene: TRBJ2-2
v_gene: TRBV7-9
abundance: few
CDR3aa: CASRRLAGDRGGELFF
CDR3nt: TGTGCCAGCAGAAGACTAGCGGGAGATAGGGGCGGGGAGCTGTTTTTT

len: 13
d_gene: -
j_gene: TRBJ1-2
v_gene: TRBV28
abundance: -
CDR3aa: CASSDGRVDGYTF
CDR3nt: TGTGCCAGCAGCGACGGACGAGTCGACGGCTACACCTTC

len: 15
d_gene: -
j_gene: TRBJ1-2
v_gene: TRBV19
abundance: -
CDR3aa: CASSIAGIMDYGYTF
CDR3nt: TGTGCCAGTAGTATAGCAGGGATCATGGACTATGGCTACACCTTC

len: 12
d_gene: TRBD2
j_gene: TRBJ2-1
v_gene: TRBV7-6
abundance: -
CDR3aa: CASSKIAGLGFF
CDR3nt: TGTGCCAGCAGCAAGATAGCGGGGCTGGGGTTCTTC

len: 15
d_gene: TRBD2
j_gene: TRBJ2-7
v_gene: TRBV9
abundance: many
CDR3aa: CASSAASGRAYEQYF
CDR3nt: TGTGCCAGCAGCGCGGCTAGCGGGAGGGCCTACGAGCAGTACTTC

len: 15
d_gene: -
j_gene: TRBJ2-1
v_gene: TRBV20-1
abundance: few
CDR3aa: CSARGVPGNGNEQFF
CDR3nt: TGCAGTGCTAGAGGGGTCCCAGGGAATGGCAATGAGCAGTTCTTC

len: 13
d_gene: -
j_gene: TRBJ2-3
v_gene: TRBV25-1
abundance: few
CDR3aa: CASSGYIADTQYF
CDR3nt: TGTGCCAGCAGTGGATATATAGCGGATACGCAGTATTTT

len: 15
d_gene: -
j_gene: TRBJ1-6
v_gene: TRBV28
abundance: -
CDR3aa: CASSPLDGFGSPLHF
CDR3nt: TGTGCCAGCAGTCCCCTCGACGGGTTTGGTTCACCCCTCCACTTT

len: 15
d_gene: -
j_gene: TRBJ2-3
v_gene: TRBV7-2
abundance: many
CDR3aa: CASSLDRVRTDTQYF
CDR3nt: TGTGCCAGCAGCTTAGATCGGGTACGCACAGATACGCAGTATTTT

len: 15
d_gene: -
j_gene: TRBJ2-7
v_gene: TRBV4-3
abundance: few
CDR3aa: CASSQAGGTTYEQYF
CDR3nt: TGCGCCAGCAGCCAGGCCGGGGGAACCACCTACGAGCAGTACTTC

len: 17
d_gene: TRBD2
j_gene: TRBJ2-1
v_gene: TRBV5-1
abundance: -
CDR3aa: CASSLGLAGGYYNEQFF
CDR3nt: TGCGCCAGCAGCTTGGGACTAGCGGGAGGGTACTACAATGAGCAGTTCTTC